The present T cell receptor (beta chain) was sequenced within a study of T cells in localized non-small cell lung cancer. Regarding the study as a whole: Sequencing was restricted to one tumor region; therefore, heterogeneity remains possible. The greatest T cell clonality was found in uninvolved adjacent lung (higher than in tumor).

Concerning this clone itself: Its antigen remains unknown.

The method was immunoSEQ multiplex PCR; TCRdb's version includes in-frame clones alone and lacks a portion of them. The table has 29,000 or so clones, 88% seen once. The sequence came from a female donor older than 55 with stage III squamous cell lung carcinoma. This specimen was peripheral blood, taken before any cancer treatment.

Written as DNA, the CDR3 is TGCGCCAGCAGCTCCTCGAGTAGCGGGAGTATAGGCGAGCAGTACTTC. This sequence encodes CASSSSSSGSIGEQYF. The V gene is TRBV5-1, the J gene TRBJ2-7; 9 bases line up with TRBD2. Germline CDR1 and CDR2: SGHRS and YFSETQ. V was pared by 3 bases and J by 6 bases, with 13 bases of the junction left unmatched. The CDR3 is made up of 16 amino acids.